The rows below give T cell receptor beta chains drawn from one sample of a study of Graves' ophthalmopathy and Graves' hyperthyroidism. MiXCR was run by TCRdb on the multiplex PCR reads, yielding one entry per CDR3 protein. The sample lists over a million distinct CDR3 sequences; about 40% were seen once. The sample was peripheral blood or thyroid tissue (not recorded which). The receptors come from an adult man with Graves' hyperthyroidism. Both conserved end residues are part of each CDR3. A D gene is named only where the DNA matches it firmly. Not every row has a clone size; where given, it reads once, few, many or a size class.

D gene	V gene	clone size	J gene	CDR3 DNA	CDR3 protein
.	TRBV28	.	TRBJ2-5	TGTGCCGGGGGACGGACGACTCAAGAGACCCAGTACTTC	CAGGRTTQETQYF
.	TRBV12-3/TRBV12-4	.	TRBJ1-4	TGTGCCAGCGTGGGATTTCGGAATGAAAAACTGTTTTTT	CASVGFRNEKLFF
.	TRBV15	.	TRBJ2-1	TGTGCCACCAGGGGGGGGGCCAGCTCCTACAATGAGCAGTTCTTC	CATRGGASSYNEQFF
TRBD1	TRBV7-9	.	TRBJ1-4	TGTGCCAGCAGCCCGGGACAGGACGAAAAACTGTTTTTT	CASSPGQDEKLFF
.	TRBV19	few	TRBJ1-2	TGTGCCACCTACGGGGCTCTGACTAACTATGGCTACACCTTC	CATYGALTNYGYTF
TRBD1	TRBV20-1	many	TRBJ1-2	TGCAGTGCTGGCAACCCAGGGGGCGCGGGCTATGGCTACACCTTC	CSAGNPGGAGYGYTF
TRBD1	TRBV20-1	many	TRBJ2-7	TGCAGTGCTAAACGGACAGGGGGTTCCTACGAGCAGTACTTC	CSAKRTGGSYEQYF
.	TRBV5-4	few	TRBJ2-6	TGTGCCAGCAGCTTGGAGGGGTGGGGTGGGGCCAACGTCCTGACTTTC	CASSLEGWGGANVLTF
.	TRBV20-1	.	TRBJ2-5	TGCAGTGCTAGCCGGGATGACAGCCAAGAGACCCAGTACTTC	CSASRDDSQETQYF
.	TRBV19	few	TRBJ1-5	TGTGCCACCGGAATCGCTAGCGGTAAAGAGACCCAGCATTTT	CATGIASGKETQHF
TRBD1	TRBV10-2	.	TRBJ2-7	TGCGCCAGCCCCCCCGGGACAGGGGCCTACGAGCAGTACTTC	CASPPGTGAYEQYF
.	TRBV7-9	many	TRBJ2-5	TGTGCCAGCACCTCACAGGGGGGGGAAGAGACCCAGTACTTC	CASTSQGGEETQYF
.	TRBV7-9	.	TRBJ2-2	TGTGCCAGCAGCCAAGATGGGGTTACCGGGGAGCTGTTTTTT	CASSQDGVTGELFF
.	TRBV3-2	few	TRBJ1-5	TGTGCCAGCATACTCGAACACAGCCGGCCTCAGCCCCAGCATTTT	CASILEHSRPQPQHF
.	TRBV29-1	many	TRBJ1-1	TGCAGCGTCCCGACAGGTGTCTGGACTGAAGCTTTCTTT	CSVPTGVWTEAFF
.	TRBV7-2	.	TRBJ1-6	TGTGCCAGCAGCTTTGCGGGGTTGAATTCACCCCTCCACTTT	CASSFAGLNSPLHF
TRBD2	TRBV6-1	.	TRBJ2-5	TGTGCCAGCAGTGAAGGGGGACTAGCGGAGCTACAAGAGACCCAGTACTTC	CASSEGGLAELQETQYF
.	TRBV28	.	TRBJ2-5	TGTGCCAGCAGCCCACCTGGGGGGTTGGTAGAGACCCAGTACTTC	CASSPPGGLVETQYF
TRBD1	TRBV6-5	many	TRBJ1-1	TGTGCCAGCAGAGACCAGGGGGGAGACACTGAAGCTTTCTTT	CASRDQGGDTEAFF
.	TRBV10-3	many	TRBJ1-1	TGTGCCAGCAGTTATCCCTCGGGACACTCGAACACTGAAGCTTTCTTT	CASSYPSGHSNTEAFF
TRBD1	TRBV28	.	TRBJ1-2	TGTGCCAGCAGTTTAGTACAGGGGGCATATGGCTACACCTTC	CASSLVQGAYGYTF
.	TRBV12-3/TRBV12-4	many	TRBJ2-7	TGTGCCAGCAGTTTAATGGTCTACGAGCAGTACTTC	CASSLMVYEQYF
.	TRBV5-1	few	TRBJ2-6	TGCGCCAGCAGCTTACAGGCGCAGGGTGGGGCCAACGTCCTGACTTTC	CASSLQAQGGANVLTF
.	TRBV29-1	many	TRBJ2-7	TGCAGCGTCCTAACAGGGAAATCGGCCTACGAGCAGTACTTC	CSVLTGKSAYEQYF
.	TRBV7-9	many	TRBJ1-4	TGTGCCAGCAGCCGTAGGCGTGAAAAACTGTTTTTT	CASSRRREKLFF
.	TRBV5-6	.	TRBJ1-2	TGTGCCAGCAGCTTGGTTAGGGCTGGCTATGGCTACACCTTC	CASSLVRAGYGYTF
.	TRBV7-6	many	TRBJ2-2	TGTGCCACAACGGTCTTCGCGAACACCGGGGAGCTGTTTTTT	CATTVFANTGELFF
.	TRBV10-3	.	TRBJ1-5	TGTGCCACCCATCAAGGTGGCAATCAGCCCCAGCATTTT	CATHQGGNQPQHF
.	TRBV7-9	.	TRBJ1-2	TGTGCCAGCAGCTCCCGGGAAATGTCATATGGCTACACCTTC	CASSSREMSYGYTF
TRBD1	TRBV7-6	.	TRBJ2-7	TGTGCCAGCAGTTTAAAGGCAGGGGGCAAATACGAGCAGTACTTC	CASSLKAGGKYEQYF
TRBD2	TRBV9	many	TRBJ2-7	TGTGCCAGCAGCCCGAGGGGACTAGCGGGAGGACAGTCCTTC	CASSPRGLAGGQSF
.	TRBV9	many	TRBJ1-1	TGTGCCAGCAGCGTAGGGTCTAATGGACACCCTGAAGCTTTCTTT	CASSVGSNGHPEAFF
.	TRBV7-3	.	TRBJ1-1	TGTGCCAGCAGTGAAGGACAGACTAAAGCTTTCTTT	CASSEGQTKAFF
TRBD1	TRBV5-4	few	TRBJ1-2	TGTGCCAGCAGCCTGTTCGGACAGGGGGACTATGGCTACACCTTC	CASSLFGQGDYGYTF
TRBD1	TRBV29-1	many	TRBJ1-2	TGCAGCGTTGGTCCCGGGACAGGCCTTGGCTACACCTTC	CSVGPGTGLGYTF
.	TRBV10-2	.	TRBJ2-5	TGCGCCACCAGGGAAGGGGGCCAAGAGACCCAGTACTTC	CATREGGQETQYF
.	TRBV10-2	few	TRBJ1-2	TGCGCCAGCAGTGCCGATCCAGGATCTAACTATGGCTACACCTTC	CASSADPGSNYGYTF
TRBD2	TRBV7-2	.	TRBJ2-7	TGTGCCAGCAGCTTAGGGGGGGGGACCCCGGGAAATGAGCAGTACTTC	CASSLGGGTPGNEQYF
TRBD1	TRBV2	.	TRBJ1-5	TGTGCCAGCAGTGGAAGGACAGGGGGCGGCAATCAGCCCCAGCATTTT	CASSGRTGGGNQPQHF
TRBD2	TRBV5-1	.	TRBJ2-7	TGCGCCAGCAGCCAAGAAAGCGGGACTACCTCTGCCGGGCAGTACTTC	CASSQESGTTSAGQYF
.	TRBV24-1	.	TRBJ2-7	TGTGCCACCAGTGACCCAACAGGGTCCTACGAGCAGTACTTC	CATSDPTGSYEQYF
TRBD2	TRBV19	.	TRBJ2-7	TGTGCCAGTAGCCGGGGGGACCAAACCTACGAGCAGTACTTC	CASSRGDQTYEQYF
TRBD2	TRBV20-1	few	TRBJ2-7	TGCAGTGCTCCCCCAACCGGTGGGACTATCTATACGAAGCAGTACTTC	CSAPPTGGTIYTKQYF
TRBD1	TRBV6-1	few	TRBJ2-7	TGTGCCAGCAGTTACTCGCGGAAACAGGGGGCCTACGAGCAGTACTTC	CASSYSRKQGAYEQYF
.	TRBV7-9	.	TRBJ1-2	TGTGCCAGCCGTCGGATGGACTATGGCTACACCTTC	CASRRMDYGYTF
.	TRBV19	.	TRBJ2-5	TGTGCCAGTAGTGCTACTATAAGGCCGGAGACCCAGTACTTC	CASSATIRPETQYF
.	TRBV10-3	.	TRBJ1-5	TGTGCCAGCAGTGAAGAATCTTTAGCAGTTGGGGTGCGGCCCCAGCATTTT	CASSEESLAVGVRPQHF
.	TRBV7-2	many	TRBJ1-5	TGTGCCAGCAGCCTCGACGTCTACAATCAGCCCCAGCATTTT	CASSLDVYNQPQHF